This T cell receptor beta chain was retrieved from a study of cytomegalovirus exposure and HLA in healthy donors. Vbeta (60) and Jbeta (13) primers were used in the PCR. The table came from immunoSEQ multiplex PCR; TCRdb's copy has only in-frame clones and leaves some out. The sample includes roughly 160,000 clones, roughly 80% seen only once; the top ten take 8.5%. The CDR3 loop spans 17 amino acids. J gave up 1 base and V 0 bases, and 3 bases lay outside the gene matches. Germline V gene lookup returns CDR1 SGHAT and CDR2 FQNNGV. Sequenced input: PBMCs. The sequence was collected from a male donor in good health and CMV-seropositive. The rearrangement links TRBV11-2 to TRBJ2-5, with 12 bases aligning to TRBD2. CDR3 in DNA: TGTGCCAGCAGCTTAGACCTAGCGGGGGGGCCCCAAGAGACCCAGTACTTC. Encoded protein: CASSLDLAGGPQETQYF.